Detailed here is one TCR beta chain. What it binds is not known. Profiled with immunoSEQ multiplex PCR; TCRdb holds only in-frame clones, not every one. This sample has about 58,000 clones, with approximately 89% found just once. The record originates from a study of PD-1 blockade in classical Hodgkin lymphoma. Study-level findings and limits: Reports indicated that newly diagnosed patients had lower baseline TCR diversity than healthy donors did. Complete responders matched newly diagnosed patients in baseline diversity. Those patients who began receiving nivolumab less than 1 year after ASCT had lower diversity, and they were excluded.

Every patient relapsed after autologous stem cell transplantation, and brentuximab vedotin exposure varied. Germline CDR1 is SGHAT and CDR2 is FQNNGV. The CDR3 has 13 amino acids. This clonotype was sampled from a human donor with classical Hodgkin lymphoma. V is TRBV11-2 and J is TRBJ2-5; TRBD1 might be the D (6 bases). The J call is in doubt because the DNA end fits TRBJ2-7 better. The source was peripheral blood mononuclear cells (PBMCs), collected before the second cycle of nivolumab. The CDR3 DNA reads TGTGCCAGCAGCAGACAGGTTGGGTACGAGCAGTACTTC. Translating gives CASSRQVGYEQYF.